This passage covers 32 T cell receptor beta chains from one sample sequenced in a study of long-term antiretroviral therapy in people with HIV. Investigators performed immunoSEQ version v3.0 at survey level. This table comes from immunoSEQ multiplex PCR, and its TCRdb copy is limited to in-frame clones, with some not included. Of 15,000 to 20,000 clones in the sample, around 78% were seen once. The material was unsorted PBMCs, obtained 2.2 years after starting antiretroviral therapy. The source of these receptors is a man aged 50-60 years with HIV.

This rearrangement joins TRBV15 to TRBJ2-2; no clear D gene. V was clipped by 0 bases and J by 0 bases, with 11 bases between them. Germline loops: CDR1 LNHNV, CDR2 YYDKDF (reference sequence). The CDR3 is made up of 17 amino acids. The CDR3 nucleotides read TGTGCCACCAGCAGAGATCGGAACAGCGCGAACACCGGGGAGCTGTTTTTT. Translating it yields CATSRDRNSANTGELFF.

The gene calls are TRBV18 and TRBJ1-4, with no clear D. This CDR3 region has 13 residues. CDR1 is KGHSH and CDR2 is LQKENI in the germline V gene. V was trimmed by 3 bases and J by 5 bases, leaving 7 bases between them. The DNA for the CDR3 is TGTGCCAGCTCACCTCTATCCAATGAAAAACTGTTTTTT. It yields the protein CASSPLSNEKLFF.

The V call is TRBV18, the J call TRBJ2-5, with D perhaps being TRBD1 or TRBD2 (5 bases each). The CDR3 has 16 residues. Germline values: CDR1 KGHSH, CDR2 LQKENI. Trimming took off 5 bases at V and 2 bases at J, with 18 bases between the two ends. The CDR3 DNA reads TGTGCCAGCTCATCTTCAGGGCCCGGGGCTCAAGAGACCCAGTACTTC. As protein: CASSSSGPGAQETQYF.

The V gene is TRBV9, the J gene TRBJ2-3; D remains unclear. This CDR3 has 13 amino acids. The V end lost 2 bases, the J end lost 4 bases, and 8 bases lay between the germline ends. Germline V lookup: CDR1 SGDLS, CDR2 YYNGEE. Here the CDR3 DNA reads TGTGCCAGCAGCGTTGGAGCCCCAGATACGCAGTATTTT. Protein: CASSVGAPDTQYF. Using reference TRBV9 and TRBJ2-3 for the parts outside the CDR3, the full variable domain is DSGVTQTPKHLITATGQRVTLRCSPRSGDLSVYWYQQSLDQGLQFLIQYYNGEERAKGNILERFSAQQFPDLHSELNLSSLELGDSALYFCASSVGAPDTQYFGPGTRLTVL.

The chain carries TRBV4-3 and TRBJ2-5; D gene ambiguous. V was clipped by 3 bases and J by 0 bases, with 5 bases between them. Germline CDR1 is LGHNA and CDR2 is YSLEER. The CDR3 has 13 amino acids. Here the CDR3 reads CASSQKHQETQYF. CDR3 in DNA: TGCGCCAGCAGCCAGAAGCACCAAGAGACCCAGTACTTC.

This clone has more than one count but fewer than ten. J is TRBJ1-1 and V is TRBV27; unclear D gene. The V and J ends lost 6 bases and 11 bases respectively, with 16 bases between them. The CDR3 spans 12 residues. CDR1 is MNHEY and CDR2 is SMNVEV in the germline V gene (reference sequence). CDR3 sequence reads: CASSPDPSKAFF. The CDR3 region has the DNA TGTGCCAGCAGCCCCGACCCCTCTAAGGCTTTCTTT.

This clone was counted a few times. V usage is TRBV15 and J usage is TRBJ2-7; the D gene could be TRBD1 or TRBD2 (5 bases each). The CDR3 has 15 amino acids. Trimming took 5 bases from V and 2 from J, leaving 16 bases between them. The germline V gene encodes CDR1 LNHNV and CDR2 YYDKDF (reference sequence). CDR3 region: CATSRGRDRAYEQYF. The CDR3 DNA is TGTGCCACCAGCCGCGGCCGGGACCGAGCCTACGAGCAGTACTTC.

V gene TRBV19 combines with J gene TRBJ1-2; 8 positions match TRBD1. The germline V gene encodes CDR1 LNHDA and CDR2 SQIVND (reference sequence). With 4 bases clipped from V and 0 bases from J, the junction kept 4 bases outside the gene matches. This CDR3 is 15 amino acids long. The CDR3 protein is CASSKGQASNYGYTF. CDR3 nucleotide sequence: TGTGCCAGTAGTAAGGGACAGGCTTCTAACTATGGCTACACCTTC.

A few counts support this clone. The V gene is TRBV4-1, the J gene TRBJ2-7; D remains ambiguous. The V gene lost 1 base and the J gene lost 5 bases, with 3 bases spanning the gap. The CDR3 consists of 11 residues. Germline assignment: CDR1 MGHRA and CDR2 YSYEKL. The CDR3, as DNA: TGCGCCAGCAGCCAAGGGGACGAGCAGTACTTC. Encoded protein: CASSQGDEQYF.

DNA of the CDR3: TGTGCCAGCTCACCACGGGGGGCGCGGGAGACCCAGTACTTC. Its protein is CASSPRGARETQYF. The chain joins TRBV18 to TRBJ2-5; tentatively, D is TRBD1 or TRBD2 (6 bases each). The V gene's germline CDR1 is KGHSH and CDR2 LQKENI. The CDR3 is 14 residues long. Trimming shortened V by 1 base and J by 5 bases, and 11 bases separated the two germline ends.

The chain employs TRBV4-1 and TRBJ2-7; 7 bases line up with TRBD1. Germline CDR1 and CDR2: MGHRA and YSYEKL. The CDR3 consists of 15 residues. Trimming removed 4 bases from V and 5 bases from J; junction bases left unmatched: 11. CDR3: CASSPETGSLNEQYF. DNA of the CDR3: TGCGCCAGCAGCCCAGAGACAGGGTCTCTTAACGAGCAGTACTTC.

The chain is built from TRBV7-9 and TRBJ2-5; 15 nucleotides match TRBD2. From germline, CDR1 is SEHNR and CDR2 FQNEAQ (reference sequence). The CDR3 loop spans 18 amino acids. After removal of 3 bases from V and 2 bases from J, the junction contained 7 bases not matched to a gene. For the CDR3, the DNA is TGTGCCAGCAGCTTCGGACTAGCGGGGGGGCCGTGGCAAGAGACCCAGTACTTC. The encoded protein is CASSFGLAGGPWQETQYF.

This chain links TRBV9 with TRBJ2-1; D uncertain. Germline CDR1 and CDR2: SGDLS and YYNGEE. The V end was cut by 0 bases, the J end by 9 bases, with 4 bases between. The CDR3 is 11 residues long. The CDR3 sequence: CASSVEGEQFF. DNA for the CDR3: TGTGCCAGCAGCGTAGAAGGTGAGCAGTTCTTC.

The rearrangement uses TRBV28 and TRBJ2-5; D remains ambiguous. V dropped 5 bases and J dropped 0 bases, with 19 bases sitting between them. The V gene's germline CDR1 is MDHEN and CDR2 SYDVKM. This CDR3 is 17 amino acids long. In DNA, the CDR3 is TGTGCCAGCAGTCCTCTAAATGGGCGGAGATACCAAGAGACCCAGTACTTC. This encodes CASSPLNGRRYQETQYF.

The chain carries TRBV5-1 and TRBJ2-5; 14 bases fit TRBD2. The germline V gene has CDR1 SGHRS and CDR2 YFSETQ. J was trimmed by 2 bases and V by 3 bases; bases with no gene match: 15. The CDR3 covers 20 residues. Here the CDR3 DNA reads TGCGCCAGCAGCTCCGGATTATGGACTAGCGGGAGGATATTTCAAGAGACCCAGTACTTC. It specifies CASSSGLWTSGRIFQETQYF.

The chain joins TRBV2 to TRBJ1-5, with D possibly TRBD1 on 6 matching bases. Germline-derived CDR1 and CDR2 are SNHLY and FYNNEI. Trimming took 8 bases from V and 3 from J, leaving 11 bases between them. The CDR3 is made up of 13 amino acids. Here the CDR3 reads CASLGQINQPQHF. As DNA, the CDR3 is TGTGCCAGCTTAGGACAGATCAATCAGCCCCAGCATTTT.

The chain employs TRBV7-2 and TRBJ2-2, with 11 bases identical to TRBD2. After removal of 7 bases from V and 4 bases from J, the junction contained 14 bases not matched to a gene. The CDR3 is made up of 18 amino acids. Germline values: CDR1 SGHTA, CDR2 FQGNSA. The DNA of the CDR3 is TGTGCCAGCACCTCAAGACTAGCGGGAAAATTATTCACCGGGGAGCTGTTTTTT. Translation: CASTSRLAGKLFTGELFF. Combining the CDR3 with reference TRBV7-2 and TRBJ2-2 gives the whole variable domain GAGVSQSPSNKVTEKGKDVELRCDPISGHTALYWYRQSLGQGLEFLIYFQGNSAPDKSGLPSDRFSAERTGGSVSTLTIQRTQQEDSAVYLCASTSRLAGKLFTGELFFGEGSRLTVL.

The chain couples TRBV9 to TRBJ2-3; D might be TRBD2 (6 bases). CDR1 is SGDLS, CDR2 YYNGEE, per germline. Trimming cost V 0 bases and J 6 bases, with 14 bases left between them. The CDR3 contains 15 residues. CDR3 loop: CASSVVVAGRDTQYF. CDR3 sequence (DNA): TGTGCCAGCAGCGTAGTAGTTGCGGGGAGGGATACGCAGTATTTT.

This chain uses TRBV9 with TRBJ1-2; TRBD1 matches at 9 bases. CDR3 size: 16 residues. J gave up 4 bases and V 4 bases, and 11 bases lay outside the gene matches. Looked up from germline, CDR1 is SGDLS and CDR2 is YYNGEE. In DNA form, the CDR3 reads TGTGCCAGCAGCCCCCTCCCTACAGGGGGCCTCTATGGCTACACCTTC. Translation: CASSPLPTGGLYGYTF.

The J gene is TRBJ2-1, the V gene TRBV5-1; TRBD1 matches 7 bases. Germline values: CDR1 SGHRS, CDR2 YFSETQ. The CDR3 sequence is 14 residues long. The V gene end was trimmed by 8 bases and the J gene end by 0 bases; junction bases not matched to a gene: 5. The CDR3, as DNA: TGCGCCAGTTCCGGGACAGTCTCCTACAATGAGCAGTTCTTC. Translating it yields CASSGTVSYNEQFF.

The V call is TRBV10-3, the J call TRBJ1-1, with D unclear. The length of the CDR3 is 11 residues. V was cut by 6 bases and J by 7 bases, with 9 bases left in between. Per the germline V gene, CDR1 is ENHRY and CDR2 is SYGVKD. CDR3 sequence (DNA): TGTGCCATCAGGATGGACGGTGAAGCTTTCTTT. It is translated as CAIRMDGEAFF.

The V gene is TRBV7-2, the J gene TRBJ1-6; D is undetermined. The V gene's germline CDR1 is SGHTA and CDR2 FQGNSA. The CDR3 is 14 residues long. V dropped 6 bases and J dropped 8 bases, with 14 bases sitting between them. The CDR3 bases are TGTGCCAGCAGACTACCTGGACGATATTCACCCCTCCACTTT. It specifies CASRLPGRYSPLHF.

V gene TRBV6-7 combines with J gene TRBJ2-1, with 16 bases identical to TRBD2. TRBV6-7 is given ORF status, its function remaining uncertain. J gave up 0 bases and V 0 bases, and 2 bases lay outside the gene matches. CDR3 length: 19 amino acids. CDR3 sequence: CASSYSGTSGRDSYNEQFF. The CDR3 DNA reads TGTGCCAGCAGTTACTCTGGGACTAGCGGGAGGGACTCCTACAATGAGCAGTTCTTC.

The V gene is TRBV9, the J gene TRBJ2-3; D is unresolved. This CDR3 spans 12 amino acids. CDR1 is SGDLS and CDR2 is YYNGEE in the germline V gene. Trimming removed 1 base from V and 6 bases from J, with 6 bases in between. CDR3 protein: CASSVLGDTQYF. The CDR3, as DNA: TGTGCCAGCAGCGTACTCGGCGATACGCAGTATTTT.

The V and J genes are TRBV2 and TRBJ2-5, with no clear D. Per germline, CDR1 SNHLY and CDR2 FYNNEI. This CDR3 has 10 residues. The V end was cut by 5 bases, the J end by 6 bases, with 4 bases between. CDR3 nucleotides: TGTGCCAGCAGTATGCAGACCCAGTACTTC. Its protein product is CASSMQTQYF.

Comment on this clone: A junction end diverges from the germline sequence, so it may reflect a read error. The chain employs TRBV5-1 and TRBJ2-1, with a possible D match to TRBD2 (6 bases). The CDR3 is made up of 11 amino acids. Germline V gene lookup returns CDR1 SGHRS and CDR2 YFSETQ. The CDR3 sequence is CASSLDAGWVF. The CDR3, as DNA: TGCGCCAGCAGCTTGGATGCGGGATGGGTCTTC.

This chain uses TRBV7-2 with TRBJ2-5; TRBD2 matches at 8 bases. CDR1 SGHTA and CDR2 FQGNSA come from the germline V gene. The CDR3 covers 15 residues. V was clipped by 3 bases and J by 4 bases; unmatched bases: 7. CDR3 in DNA: TGTGCCAGCAGCTTCCAGTCCGGGACTAGAGAGACCCAGTACTTC. This encodes CASSFQSGTRETQYF. The full variable domain, its missing parts supplied by reference TRBV7-2 and TRBJ2-5, is GAGVSQSPSNKVTEKGKDVELRCDPISGHTALYWYRQSLGQGLEFLIYFQGNSAPDKSGLPSDRFSAERTGGSVSTLTIQRTQQEDSAVYLCASSFQSGTRETQYFGPGTRLLVL.

This rearrangement joins TRBV7-8 to TRBJ1-6, with 7 bases lining up with TRBD1. After removal of 5 bases from V and 4 bases from J, the junction contained 5 bases not matched to a gene. CDR3 length: 15 residues. The germline gives CDR1 SGHVS, CDR2 FQNEAQ. Here the CDR3 reads CASSPYRGYNSPLHF. The CDR3 DNA follows: TGTGCCAGCAGCCCCTACAGGGGTTATAATTCACCCCTCCACTTT.

The chain joins TRBV28 to TRBJ2-3; D unresolved. The CDR3 consists of 15 residues. V lost 8 bases and J 4 bases, leaving 19 bases between the germline ends. Germline V gene data show CDR1 as MDHEN and CDR2 as SYDVKM. This CDR3 is CASSALLVHPDTQYF. CDR3 nucleotides: TGTGCCAGCTCGGCCTTACTTGTTCATCCAGATACGCAGTATTTT.

The rearrangement links TRBV27 to TRBJ1-3; D not resolved. This CDR3 is built from 13 residues. CDR1 is MNHEY, CDR2 SMNVEV, per germline (reference sequence). Trimming shortened V by 4 bases and J by 4 bases, and 8 bases separated the two germline ends. CDR3 DNA: TGTGCCAGCAGTTCTCTCGGAGGAAACACCATATATTTT. It yields the protein CASSSLGGNTIYF.

This rearrangement joins TRBV11-3 to TRBJ2-1, with 7 bases fitting TRBD1. V shed 2 bases, J shed 6 bases, and the junction held 10 bases outside the gene matches. The CDR3 sequence is 16 residues long. Per the germline V gene, CDR1 is SGHNT and CDR2 is YENEEA. CDR3 in DNA: TGTGCCAGCAGCTTAACGGCGACAGGGAGTAGCAATGAGCAGTTCTTC. It is translated as CASSLTATGSSNEQFF.

The chain joins TRBV4-3 to TRBJ1-1; 7 positions agree with TRBD1. V trimming: 2 bases; J trimming: 1 base; junction bases outside the gene matches: 4. Germline V gene sequence: CDR1 LGHNA, CDR2 YSLEER. This CDR3 is 15 amino acids long. In DNA form, the CDR3 reads TGCGCCAGCAGCCAATGGGACAGCTCGAACACTGAAGCTTTCTTT. It yields the protein CASSQWDSSNTEAFF.